Following are 2 T cell receptor beta chains from one sample sequenced in a study. MiXCR was run by TCRdb on the RT-PCR reads, yielding one entry per CDR3 protein. This sample carries about 680,000 distinct CDR3 sequences, 12% to 15% of them seen once, and the ten largest clones take roughly 3.9%. The sequenced material came from memory CD4+ T cells from blood. These receptors all come from a female donor in good health, serving as a healthy control.

This clonotype was picked up a small number of times. The chain combines TRBV4-3 with TRBJ1-2; 7 bases line up with TRBD1. The trim removed 3 bases at V and 2 bases at J, leaving 18 bases unmatched. CDR1 LGHNA and CDR2 YSLEER come from the germline V gene. CDR3 length: 19 amino acids. The CDR3 region has the DNA TGCGCCAGCAGCCATGACACCGGGACAGTTACCCTAATGAACTATGGCTACACCTTC. Translated: CASSHDTGTVTLMNYGYTF.

In its sample, this clonotype was seen a few times. CDR3 residues: CASSHLWTTPRYEQYF. In DNA, the CDR3 is TGTGCCAGCAGCCATCTCTGGACTACACCGCGCTACGAGCAGTACTTC. The chain carries TRBV11-2 and TRBJ2-7, with a tentative D call TRBD2 (6 bases). The germline V gene encodes CDR1 SGHAT and CDR2 FQNNGV. Trimming shortened V by 5 bases and J by 3 bases, and 20 bases separated the two germline ends. The CDR3 consists of 16 residues.